This T cell receptor beta chain is drawn from a study of graft-versus-host responses after intestinal transplantation. At the level of the study: Recipients received multivisceral, liver-intestinal, or isolated intestinal transplants.

As concerns this clone: Its matching antigen is unknown.

Profiled with immunoSEQ multiplex PCR; TCRdb holds only in-frame clones, not every one. Of some 10,000 clones listed, over 70% are singletons. Regarding the study as a whole: Recipient marrow showed GvH clones, some seen first in ileum or blood.

CDR1 and CDR2 from the germline V gene are GTSNPN and SVGIG (reference sequence). This CDR3 region has 15 residues. Trimming cost V 0 bases and J 0 bases, with 8 bases left between them. Both intraepithelial and lamina propria lymphocytes were released by processing graft tissue. The material was ileum tissue, obtained nearly 480 days after intestinal transplantation. The gene calls are TRBV30 and TRBJ2-2, with D unresolved. The origin of this receptor is a human patient who received an intestinal transplant, so some T cells may come from the graft donor. The CDR3 nucleotides are TGTGCCTGGAGTGTACTTGCGACGAACACCGGGGAGCTGTTTTTT. Translation: CAWSVLATNTGELFF.